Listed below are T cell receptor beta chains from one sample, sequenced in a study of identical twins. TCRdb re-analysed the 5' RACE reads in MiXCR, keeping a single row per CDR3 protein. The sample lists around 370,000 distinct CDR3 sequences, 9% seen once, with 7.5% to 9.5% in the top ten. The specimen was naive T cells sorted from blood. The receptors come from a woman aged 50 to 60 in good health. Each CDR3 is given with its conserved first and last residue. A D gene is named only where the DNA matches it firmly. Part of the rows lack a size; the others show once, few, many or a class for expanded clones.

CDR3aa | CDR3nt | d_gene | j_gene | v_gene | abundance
CASSLQRIRRNEQFF | TGTGCCAGCAGTTTACAACGGATCAGGAGGAATGAGCAGTTCTTC | NA | TRBJ2-1 | TRBV12-3/TRBV12-4 | many
CASSVYRDRRISGNTIYF | TGTGCCAGCAGCGTTTACCGGGACAGGCGAATCTCTGGAAACACCATATATTTT | TRBD1 | TRBJ1-3 | TRBV11-2 | few
CSARDLTNYNEQFF | TGCAGTGCTAGAGATTTGACTAACTACAATGAGCAGTTCTTC | NA | TRBJ2-1 | TRBV20-1 | few
CSVEKPSSYNEQFF | TGCAGCGTTGAGAAGCCGAGCTCCTACAATGAGCAGTTCTTC | NA | TRBJ2-1 | TRBV29-1 | few
CAWSVVLPLNNEQFF | TGTGCCTGGAGTGTTGTACTGCCCCTAAACAATGAGCAGTTCTTC | NA | TRBJ2-1 | TRBV30 | few
CASSISGTLVKLFF | TGTGCCAGTAGTATTTCCGGGACATTGGTAAAACTGTTTTTT | NA | TRBJ1-4 | TRBV19 | many
CASTPTGGANYGYTF | TGTGCCAGCACCCCCACGGGCGGGGCTAACTATGGCTACACCTTC | NA | TRBJ1-2 | TRBV6-1 | few
CASSSGTVNTGELFF | TGTGCCAGCAGCTCCGGGACGGTGAACACCGGGGAGCTGTTTTTT | NA | TRBJ2-2 | TRBV7-8 | few
CASSAGTYASHSDHNEQFF | TGTGCCAGCAGCGCAGGGACCTACGCTTCCCACAGTGATCACAATGAGCAGTTCTTC | NA | TRBJ2-1 | TRBV7-2 | many
CASSKSGGPWEQYF | TGCGCCAGCAGTAAGTCGGGAGGGCCTTGGGAGCAGTACTTC | TRBD2 | TRBJ2-7 | TRBV5-1 | many
CSARDGSNEKLFF | TGCAGTGCTAGAGATGGATCTAATGAAAAACTGTTTTTT | NA | TRBJ1-4 | TRBV20-1 | few
CASSREDPSYNEQFF | TGCGCCAGCAGTCGGGAGGACCCTTCCTACAATGAGCAGTTCTTC | TRBD2 | TRBJ2-1 | TRBV5-1 | few
CASSLSGTGNTIYF | TGTGCCAGCAGCTTATCAGGGACGGGAAACACCATATATTTT | NA | TRBJ1-3 | TRBV7-8 | many
CASSRDGELFF | TGTGCCAGCAGTCGTGACGGGGAGCTGTTTTTT | NA | TRBJ2-2 | TRBV2 | few
CASSWVRDNSYEQYF | TGCGCCAGCAGCTGGGTCCGGGACAACTCCTACGAGCAGTACTTC | NA | TRBJ2-7 | TRBV5-1 | few
CASSVSGLADQETQYF | TGTGCCAGCTCAGTCTCCGGACTAGCGGACCAAGAGACCCAGTACTTC | TRBD2 | TRBJ2-5 | TRBV18 | few
CASSGRGGLAGVDTQYF | TGTGCCAGCAGCGGCCGTGGGGGACTAGCGGGAGTAGATACGCAGTATTTT | TRBD2 | TRBJ2-3 | TRBV11-3 | NA
CASSRGLAGAYNEQFF | TGCGCCAGCAGCCGTGGGCTAGCGGGAGCTTACAATGAGCAGTTCTTC | TRBD2 | TRBJ2-1 | TRBV5-1 | few
CASSSLLGHNEQFF | TGTGCCAGCAGCTCCCTCTTAGGGCACAATGAGCAGTTCTTC | NA | TRBJ2-1 | TRBV12-3/TRBV12-4 | few
CSGVGGSSYEQYF | TGCAGCGGGGTGGGAGGGAGCTCCTACGAGCAGTACTTC | TRBD2 | TRBJ2-7 | TRBV29-1 | many
CASSYGLAGVAGTDTQYF | TGCGCCAGCAGCTACGGACTAGCGGGAGTAGCCGGCACAGATACGCAGTATTTT | TRBD2 | TRBJ2-3 | TRBV5-1 | NA
CASSLSPGAYNEQFF | TGTGCCAGCAGCTTAAGTCCGGGAGCCTACAATGAGCAGTTCTTC | NA | TRBJ2-1 | TRBV11-2 | few
CACRTGTHGYTF | TGTGCCTGCAGGACAGGAACCCATGGCTACACCTTC | TRBD1 | TRBJ1-2 | TRBV30 | few
CASSLFAGLRSYNEQFF | TGCGCCAGCAGCTTGTTCGCCGGACTCCGCTCCTACAATGAGCAGTTCTTC | NA | TRBJ2-1 | TRBV5-1 | many
CASSWVGLAPDTQYF | TGTGCCAGCAGTTGGGTGGGACTAGCTCCCGATACGCAGTATTTT | TRBD2 | TRBJ2-3 | TRBV7-2 | NA
CSATNGDYEQYF | TGCAGTGCAACGAACGGGGACTACGAGCAGTACTTC | NA | TRBJ2-7 | TRBV20-1 | many
CASMGFSNQPQHF | TGTGCCAGCATGGGGTTTAGCAATCAGCCCCAGCATTTT | NA | TRBJ1-5 | TRBV2 | few